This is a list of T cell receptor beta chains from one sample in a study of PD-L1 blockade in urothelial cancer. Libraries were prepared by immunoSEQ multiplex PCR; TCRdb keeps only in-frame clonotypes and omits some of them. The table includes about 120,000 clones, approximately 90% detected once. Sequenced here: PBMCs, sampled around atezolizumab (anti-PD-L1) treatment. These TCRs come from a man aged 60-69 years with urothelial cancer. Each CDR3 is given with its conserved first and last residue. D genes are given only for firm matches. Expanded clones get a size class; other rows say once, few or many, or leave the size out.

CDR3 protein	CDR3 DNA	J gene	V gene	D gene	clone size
CAISESRSYEQYF	TGTGCCATCAGTGAGTCGAGGTCCTACGAGCAGTACTTC	TRBJ2-7	TRBV10-3	.	.
CASSPGTGEYEQYF	TGTGCCAGCAGCCCTGGAACAGGGGAATACGAGCAGTACTTC	TRBJ2-7	TRBV4-2	TRBD1	.
CASSEVRGSAKLFF	TGTGCCAGCAGTGAAGTTAGAGGGTCTGCCAAACTGTTTTTT	TRBJ1-4	TRBV6-1	.	once
CASFDRGNTEAFF	TGTGCCAGTTTCGACAGGGGGAACACTGAAGCTTTCTTT	TRBJ1-1	TRBV19	TRBD1	once
CASSPQATGGQYGYTF	TGTGCCAGCTCACCACAAGCGACAGGGGGCCAGTATGGCTACACCTTC	TRBJ1-2	TRBV18	TRBD1	.
CASSGEGNTDTQYF	TGCGCCAGCAGCGGGGAGGGGAACACAGATACGCAGTATTTT	TRBJ2-3	TRBV5-1	TRBD2	once
CATSLRDKAFSGNTIYF	TGTGCCACCAGCTTACGGGACAAGGCTTTCTCTGGAAACACCATATATTTT	TRBJ1-3	TRBV15	.	.
CASSLGTADTQYF	TGTGCCAGCAGCCTCGGGACAGCAGATACGCAGTATTTT	TRBJ2-3	TRBV7-2	TRBD1	.
CASSVATGSEGQYF	TGTGCCAGCAGCGTAGCTACTGGGAGCGAGGGGCAGTACTTC	TRBJ2-7	TRBV9	.	.
CASSLSGLANEQYF	TGTGCCAGCAGTTTGTCAGGACTAGCAAACGAGCAGTACTTC	TRBJ2-7	TRBV27	TRBD2	.
CASSWVLAGGPDEQFF	TGTGCCAGCAGCTGGGTGCTAGCGGGGGGGCCGGATGAGCAGTTCTTC	TRBJ2-1	TRBV7-6	TRBD2	.
CASSPRTGAYEQYF	TGTGCCAGCTCACCGAGGACAGGGGCCTACGAGCAGTACTTC	TRBJ2-7	TRBV18	TRBD1	once
CASSPPGLYFEQYF	TGTGCCAGCAGCCCGCCAGGGTTATACTTCGAGCAGTACTTC	TRBJ2-7	TRBV7-9	.	.
CASSPYGGGKTDTQYF	TGTGCCAGCAGCCCCTATGGAGGGGGCAAGACAGATACGCAGTATTTT	TRBJ2-3	TRBV7-3	.	many
CASGRTGEEYNYGYTF	TGTGCCAGCGGTCGGACAGGGGAAGAATATAACTATGGCTACACCTTC	TRBJ1-2	TRBV27	TRBD1	.
CASSEIPGLTSYNEQFF	TGTGCCAGTAGTGAGATCCCAGGGCTCACTTCCTACAATGAGCAGTTCTTC	TRBJ2-1	TRBV2	.	.
CAISGPSGNGYTF	TGTGCCATCAGTGGTCCCTCGGGGAATGGCTACACCTTC	TRBJ1-2	TRBV10-3	.	.
CASSFEIRGGAFF	TGTGCCAGCAGCTTCGAGATTCGAGGGGGAGCTTTCTTT	TRBJ1-1	TRBV11-2	.	.
CASSLRTGAQSTQYF	TGTGCCAGCAGCCTACGGACAGGGGCCCAGTCGACGCAGTATTTT	TRBJ2-3	TRBV14	TRBD1	once
CASTRGGAYNEQFF	TGTGCCAGCACCCGGGGGGGGGCCTACAATGAGCAGTTCTTC	TRBJ2-1	TRBV7-6	TRBD2	.
CASSPSGGGLEQYF	TGTGCCAGCAGCCCGTCGGGGGGCGGCTTGGAGCAGTACTTC	TRBJ2-7	TRBV5-4	.	.
CASTFVVGTDTQYF	TGTGCCAGCACGTTCGTCGTTGGCACAGATACGCAGTATTTT	TRBJ2-3	TRBV5-6	.	.
CASSFSSGGTDTQYF	TGTGCCAGCAGCTTCTCTAGCGGGGGCACAGATACGCAGTATTTT	TRBJ2-3	TRBV11-3	TRBD2	.
CASISGQSSYEQYF	TGTGCCAGCATTTCGGGACAGAGCTCCTACGAGCAGTACTTC	TRBJ2-7	TRBV28	TRBD1	.
CASSFFTGAAGELFF	TGTGCCAGCAGCTTCTTTACGGGAGCGGCCGGGGAGCTGTTTTTT	TRBJ2-2	TRBV11-3	.	.
CASSLGAGSNQPQHF	TGTGCCAGCAGCTTGGGGGCAGGGAGCAATCAGCCCCAGCATTTT	TRBJ1-5	TRBV5-4	.	.
CASSPGQGSYEQFF	TGTGCCAGCAGCCCGGGTCAGGGGAGCTATGAGCAGTTCTTC	TRBJ2-1	TRBV4-2	.	.
CASSPFSDFMGYTF	TGTGCCAGCAGTCCCTTCAGCGACTTTATGGGCTACACCTTC	TRBJ1-2	TRBV28	.	.
CASSSTRSGAYNSPLHF	TGTGCCAGCAGCTCGACACGCTCGGGAGCCTATAATTCACCCCTCCACTTT	TRBJ1-6	TRBV27	.	few
CASSRRVGSRNTEAFF	TGTGCCAGCAGCCGCCGCGTGGGGAGTAGGAACACTGAAGCTTTCTTT	TRBJ1-1	TRBV7-3	.	.
CASSEAVATGPQHF	TGTGCCAGCAGCGAAGCCGTGGCCACAGGACCCCAGCATTTT	TRBJ1-5	TRBV2	.	.
CASSYSRVNYGYTF	TGTGCCAGCAGTTACTCGCGGGTTAACTATGGCTACACCTTC	TRBJ1-2	TRBV6-5	.	.